One and the same sample provided the 19 T cell receptor beta chains below, sequenced in a study of blood T cell repertoires in COVID-19. Sequenced by immunoSEQ multiplex PCR; TCRdb stores in-frame clones only, minus some. The sample yields around 170,000 clones, 70% to 90% seen once. Source material: peripheral blood. The receptors come from a woman aged 30 to 39 with acute or convalescent COVID-19.

The chain combines TRBV19 with TRBJ1-2, with a possible D match to TRBD1 (5 bases). The CDR3 consists of 15 residues. Looked up from germline, CDR1 is LNHDA and CDR2 is SQIVND (reference sequence). Trimming shortened V by 1 base and J by 3 bases, and 12 bases separated the two germline ends. In DNA, the CDR3 is TGTGCCAGTAGTATAGGGAGGGGCGGCGACTATGGCTACACCTTC. This sequence encodes CASSIGRGGDYGYTF.

The CDR3 spells CASSIYQPQHF. CDR3 coding DNA: TGCGCCAGCAGCATTTATCAGCCCCAGCATTTT. This chain uses TRBV10-2 with TRBJ1-5; D gene uncertain. The germline V gene has CDR1 WSHSY and CDR2 SAAADI. Trimming took 6 bases from V and 5 from J, leaving 5 bases between them. This CDR3 contains 11 residues.

The sample holds one count of this clone. The rearrangement joins TRBV5-4 to TRBJ2-5, with no clear D. The CDR3 has 14 residues. The germline V gene has CDR1 SGHNT and CDR2 YYREEE (reference sequence). V lost 4 bases, J lost 7 bases, and 17 bases lay in between. This CDR3 is CASSLESKRPTQYF. In DNA, the CDR3 is TGTGCCAGCAGCCTCGAAAGTAAGCGTCCGACCCAGTACTTC.

Points on this clone: Other DNA sequences in this sample translate to the same CDR3. This chain joins TRBV28 and TRBJ2-5, with 9 bases matching TRBD1. Germline trimming cut 2 bases from V and 5 bases from J; bases unmatched to any gene: 3. The CDR3 has 14 residues. Germline assignment: CDR1 MDHEN and CDR2 SYDVKM. CDR3: CASSLRQGGETQYF. The CDR3 DNA follows: TGTGCCAGCAGTTTAAGACAGGGGGGCGAGACCCAGTACTTC.

The genes are TRBV7-9 and TRBJ1-1; D perhaps matches TRBD1 (6 bases). CDR1 is SEHNR and CDR2 is FQNEAQ in the germline V gene (reference sequence). Trimming took off 3 bases at V and 2 bases at J, with 10 bases between the two ends. This CDR3 has 14 amino acids. The CDR3 DNA follows: TGTGCCAGCAGCTTGGGACACCAAAACACTGAAGCTTTCTTT. Protein: CASSLGHQNTEAFF.

The genes are TRBV12-3 or TRBV12-4 and TRBJ1-2; maybe TRBD1 (6 bases). The V end lost 3 bases, the J end lost 10 bases, and 15 bases lay between the germline ends. The CDR3 has 13 residues. CDR3 DNA: TGTGCCAGCAGTTTCGTGGGGGCATCGGACTACACCTTC. Its protein product is CASSFVGASDYTF.

The chain employs TRBV6-5 and TRBJ2-2; weak D call: TRBD2 (5 bases). This CDR3 has 16 residues. The V gene lost 2 bases and the J gene lost 2 bases, with 12 bases spanning the gap. CDR1 and CDR2 (germline): MNHEY, SVGAGI. CDR3 loop: CASSYRGLTNTGELFF. CDR3 in DNA: TGTGCCAGCAGTTACCGGGGTTTGACAAACACCGGGGAGCTGTTTTTT.

This clone was detected only a few times. The chain recombines TRBV28 with TRBJ1-4, with D tentatively TRBD1 (5 bases). The V and J ends lost 3 bases and 4 bases respectively, with 15 bases between them. The CDR3 covers 16 residues. Germline V gene lookup returns CDR1 MDHEN and CDR2 SYDVKM. As DNA, the CDR3 is TGTGCCAGCAGTTTTGGGGCGGACAATAGTAATGAAAAACTGTTTTTT. This encodes CASSFGADNSNEKLFF.

The chain combines TRBV7-9 with TRBJ2-7, with 8 bases lining up with TRBD1. This CDR3 has 15 amino acids. The germline V gene encodes CDR1 SEHNR and CDR2 FQNEAQ (reference sequence). V dropped 0 bases and J dropped 1; count of bases not matched to a gene: 2. As DNA, the CDR3 is TGTGCCAGCAGCTTAGCCTACAGGGGGTCCTACGAGCAGTACTTC. Amino acids: CASSLAYRGSYEQYF.

This rearrangement joins TRBV24-1 to TRBJ1-5, with a possible D match to TRBD1 (6 bases). The CDR3 is 14 amino acids. Trimming removed 5 bases at V and 8 bases at J, with 15 bases between. CDR1 and CDR2 (germline): KGHDR, SFDVKD. The CDR3 spells CATSAGEGGEPQHF. The CDR3 nucleotides are TGTGCCACCAGTGCCGGGGAGGGGGGAGAGCCCCAGCATTTT.

The gene calls are TRBV27 and TRBJ2-1; D gene ambiguous. CDR1 and CDR2 from the germline V gene are MNHEY and SMNVEV (reference sequence). The CDR3 has 12 residues. The ends were cut back, 2 bases at V and 9 bases at J, with 8 bases in the middle. The CDR3 sequence is CASSLGQREQFF. DNA of the CDR3: TGTGCCAGCAGTTTAGGTCAGCGTGAGCAGTTCTTC.

The chain couples TRBV3-1 (or the pseudogene TRBV3-2) to TRBJ1-4; possible D gene TRBD1, 6 bases. The CDR3 is 13 residues long. Trimming left V 1 base short and J 6 bases short, with 6 bases between. Germline values: CDR1 LGHDT, CDR2 YNNKEL (reference sequence). The CDR3, as DNA: TGTGCCAGCAGCCAAGGGGGGCATGAAAAACTGTTTTTT. It specifies CASSQGGHEKLFF.

The chain couples TRBV18 to TRBJ1-1, with a tentative D call TRBD1 (6 bases). CDR3 size: 14 residues. Germline CDR1 KGHSH, CDR2 LQKENI. V was trimmed by 3 bases and J by 7 bases, leaving 15 bases between them. This CDR3 reads CASSPDRRYGEAFF. The CDR3 nucleotides are TGTGCCAGCTCACCCGACAGGAGATATGGTGAAGCTTTCTTT.

The chain couples TRBV27 to TRBJ1-6, with 7 bases identical to TRBD1. The V gene end was trimmed by 6 bases and the J gene end by 7 bases; junction bases not matched to a gene: 9. This CDR3 spans 15 amino acids. Germline V CDR1 and CDR2: MNHEY, SMNVEV (reference sequence). CDR3 region: CASRNRDRVNSPLHF. The CDR3, as DNA: TGTGCCAGCAGGAACCGGGACAGAGTAAATTCACCCCTCCACTTT.

The chain uses TRBV6-5 and TRBJ2-1; the D gene is possibly TRBD2 (6 bases). Germline lookup yields CDR1 MNHEY and CDR2 SVGAGI. This CDR3 contains 12 residues. Trimming pared 0 bases from V and 15 bases from J, leaving 12 bases between. The DNA of the CDR3 is TGTGCCAGCAGTTACTCCTCGACTAGTGCGTTCTTC. Its translation: CASSYSSTSAFF.

V gene TRBV18 combines with J gene TRBJ1-4, with 9 bases lining up with TRBD1. Germline trimming cut 5 bases from V and 7 bases from J; bases unmatched to any gene: 2. There are 13 residues in the CDR3. Germline CDR1 is KGHSH and CDR2 is LQKENI. This chain's CDR3 is CASSRDRAEKLFF. CDR3 in DNA: TGTGCCAGCTCAAGGGACAGGGCTGAAAAACTGTTTTTT. The full variable domain, rest sourced from reference TRBV18 and TRBJ1-4, is NAGVMQNPRHLVRRRGQEARLRCSPMKGHSHVYWYRQLPEEGLKFMVYLQKENIIDESGMPKERFSAEFPKEGPSILRIQQVVRGDSAAYFCASSRDRAEKLFFGSGTQLSVL.

J is TRBJ1-4 and V is TRBV18; D unresolved. The CDR3 is made up of 12 amino acids. Germline CDR1 KGHSH, CDR2 LQKENI. The V and J ends lost 6 bases and 8 bases respectively, with 10 bases between them. The CDR3 region is CASSSEAEKLFF. Written as DNA, the CDR3 is TGTGCCAGCTCGTCAGAAGCGGAAAAACTGTTTTTT.

CDR3 loop: CASSPGQGWEQYF. Written as DNA, the CDR3 is TGTGCCAGCAGCCCTGGACAGGGGTGGGAGCAGTACTTC. This chain links TRBV3-1 (or the pseudogene TRBV3-2) with TRBJ2-7; 9 bases map to TRBD1. The length of the CDR3 is 13 residues. The ends lost 4 bases at V and 7 bases at J; junction bases unmatched: 5. Germline V gives CDR1 LGHDT, CDR2 YNNKEL (reference sequence).

This chain links TRBV5-1 with TRBJ1-5; D remains ambiguous. Germline loops: CDR1 SGHRS, CDR2 YFSETQ. This CDR3 contains 13 residues. The V and J ends lost 0 bases and 4 bases respectively, with 5 bases between them. The CDR3 loop reads CASSLDRNQPQHF. The CDR3, as DNA: TGCGCCAGCAGCTTGGACAGAAATCAGCCCCAGCATTTT.